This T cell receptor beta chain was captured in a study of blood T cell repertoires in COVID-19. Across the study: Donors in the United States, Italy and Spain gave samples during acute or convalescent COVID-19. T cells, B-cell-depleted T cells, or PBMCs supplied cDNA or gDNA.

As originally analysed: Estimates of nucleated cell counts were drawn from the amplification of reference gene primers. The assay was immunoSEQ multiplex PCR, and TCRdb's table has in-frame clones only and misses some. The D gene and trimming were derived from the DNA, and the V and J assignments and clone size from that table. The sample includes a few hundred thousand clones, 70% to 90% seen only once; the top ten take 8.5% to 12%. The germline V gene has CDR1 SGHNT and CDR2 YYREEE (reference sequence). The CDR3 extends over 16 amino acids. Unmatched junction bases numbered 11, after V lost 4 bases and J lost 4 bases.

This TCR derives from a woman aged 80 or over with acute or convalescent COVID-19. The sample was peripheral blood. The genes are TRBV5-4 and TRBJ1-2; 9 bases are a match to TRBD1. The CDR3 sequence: CASSPSLTGGGYGYTF. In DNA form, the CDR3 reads TGTGCCAGCAGCCCCTCTCTGACAGGGGGGGGCTATGGCTACACCTTC. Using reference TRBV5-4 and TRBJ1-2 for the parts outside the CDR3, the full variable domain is ETGVTQSPTHLIKTRGQQVTLRCSSQSGHNTVSWYQQALGQGPQFIFQYYREEENGRGNFPPRFSGLQFPNYSSELNVNALELDDSALYLCASSPSLTGGGYGYTFGSGTRLTVV.